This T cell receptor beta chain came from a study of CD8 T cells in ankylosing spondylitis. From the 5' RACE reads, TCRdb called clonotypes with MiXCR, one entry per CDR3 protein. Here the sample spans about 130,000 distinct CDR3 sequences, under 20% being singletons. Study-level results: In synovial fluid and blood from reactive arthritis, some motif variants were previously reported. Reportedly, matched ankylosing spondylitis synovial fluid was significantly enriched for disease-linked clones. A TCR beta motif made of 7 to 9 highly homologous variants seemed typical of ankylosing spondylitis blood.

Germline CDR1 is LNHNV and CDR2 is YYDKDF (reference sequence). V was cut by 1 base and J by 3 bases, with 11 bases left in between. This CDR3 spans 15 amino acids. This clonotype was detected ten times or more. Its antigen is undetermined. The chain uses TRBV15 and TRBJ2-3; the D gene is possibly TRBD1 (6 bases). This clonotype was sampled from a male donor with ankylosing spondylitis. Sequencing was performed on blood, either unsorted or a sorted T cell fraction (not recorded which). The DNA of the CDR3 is TGTGCCACCAGCAGAGGCAGGGGCCGGACAGATACGCAGTATTTT. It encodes CATSRGRGRTDTQYF.